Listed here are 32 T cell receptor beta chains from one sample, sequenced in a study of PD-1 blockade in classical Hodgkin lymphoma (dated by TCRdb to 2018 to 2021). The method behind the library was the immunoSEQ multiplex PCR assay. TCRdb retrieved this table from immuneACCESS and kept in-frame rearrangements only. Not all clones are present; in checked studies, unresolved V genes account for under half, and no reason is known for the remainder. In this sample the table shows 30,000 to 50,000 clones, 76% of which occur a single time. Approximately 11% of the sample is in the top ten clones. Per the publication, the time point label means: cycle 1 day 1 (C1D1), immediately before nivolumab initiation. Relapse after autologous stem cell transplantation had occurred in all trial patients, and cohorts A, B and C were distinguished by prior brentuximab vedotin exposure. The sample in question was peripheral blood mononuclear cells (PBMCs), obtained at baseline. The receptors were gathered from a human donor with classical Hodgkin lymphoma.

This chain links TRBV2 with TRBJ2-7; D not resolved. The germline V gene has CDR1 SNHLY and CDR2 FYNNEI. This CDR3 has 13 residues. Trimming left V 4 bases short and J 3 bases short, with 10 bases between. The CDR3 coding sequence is TGTGCCAGCAGTGTGTCCCCTATCTACGAGCAGTACTTC. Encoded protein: CASSVSPIYEQYF.

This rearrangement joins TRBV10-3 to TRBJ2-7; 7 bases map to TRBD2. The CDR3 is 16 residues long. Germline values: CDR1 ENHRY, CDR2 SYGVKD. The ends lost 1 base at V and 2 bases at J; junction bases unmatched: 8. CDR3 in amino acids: CAISEWMGGPPYEQYF. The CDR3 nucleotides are TGTGCCATCAGTGAGTGGATGGGAGGGCCGCCCTACGAGCAGTACTTC.

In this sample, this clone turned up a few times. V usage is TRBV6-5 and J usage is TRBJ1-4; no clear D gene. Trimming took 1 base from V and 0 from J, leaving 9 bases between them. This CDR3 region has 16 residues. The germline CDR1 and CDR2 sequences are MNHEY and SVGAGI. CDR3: CASSYFAGATNEKLFF. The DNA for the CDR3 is TGTGCCAGCAGTTACTTCGCTGGGGCAACTAATGAAAAACTGTTTTTT.

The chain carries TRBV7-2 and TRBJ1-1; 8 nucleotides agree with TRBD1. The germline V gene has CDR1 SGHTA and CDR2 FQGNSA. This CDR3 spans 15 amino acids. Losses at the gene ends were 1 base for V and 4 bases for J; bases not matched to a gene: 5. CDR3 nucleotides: TGTGCCAGCAGCTTAGATCTGACAGGGGCCACTGAAGCTTTCTTT. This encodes CASSLDLTGATEAFF. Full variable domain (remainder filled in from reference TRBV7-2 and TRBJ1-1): GAGVSQSPSNKVTEKGKDVELRCDPISGHTALYWYRQSLGQGLEFLIYFQGNSAPDKSGLPSDRFSAERTGGSVSTLTIQRTQQEDSAVYLCASSLDLTGATEAFFGQGTRLTVV.

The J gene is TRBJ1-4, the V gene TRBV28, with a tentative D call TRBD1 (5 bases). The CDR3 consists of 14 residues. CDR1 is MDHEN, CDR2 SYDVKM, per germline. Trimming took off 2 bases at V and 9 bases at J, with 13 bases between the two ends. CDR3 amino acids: CASSLPGVSKKLFF. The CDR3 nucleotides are TGTGCCAGCAGTTTACCGGGGGTCTCGAAAAAACTGTTTTTT.

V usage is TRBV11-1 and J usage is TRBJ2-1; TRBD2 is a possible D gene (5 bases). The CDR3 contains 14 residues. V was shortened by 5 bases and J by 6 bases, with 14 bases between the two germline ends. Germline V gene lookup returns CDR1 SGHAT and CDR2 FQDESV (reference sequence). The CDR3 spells CASSLSGSINEQFF. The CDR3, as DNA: TGTGCCAGCAGCCTAAGCGGCTCTATCAATGAGCAGTTCTTC. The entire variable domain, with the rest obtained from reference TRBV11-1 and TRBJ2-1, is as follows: EAEVAQSPRYKITEKSQAVAFWCDPISGHATLYWYRQILGQGPELLVQFQDESVVDDSQLPKDRFSAERLKGVDSTLKIQPAELGDSAMYLCASSLSGSINEQFFGPGTRLTVL.

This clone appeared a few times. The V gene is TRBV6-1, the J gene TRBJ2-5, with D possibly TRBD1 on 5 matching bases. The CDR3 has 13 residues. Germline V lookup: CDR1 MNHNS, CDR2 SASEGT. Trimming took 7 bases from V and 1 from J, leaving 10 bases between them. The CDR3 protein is CASTRQGQETQYF. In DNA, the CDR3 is TGTGCCAGCACACGGCAGGGCCAAGAGACCCAGTACTTC.

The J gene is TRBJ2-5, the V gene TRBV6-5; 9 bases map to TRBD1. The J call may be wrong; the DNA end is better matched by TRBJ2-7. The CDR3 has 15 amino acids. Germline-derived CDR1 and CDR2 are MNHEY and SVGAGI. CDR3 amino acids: CASSYSTDRGNEQYF. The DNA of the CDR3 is TGTGCCAGCAGTTACTCTACGGACAGGGGTAACGAGCAGTACTTC.

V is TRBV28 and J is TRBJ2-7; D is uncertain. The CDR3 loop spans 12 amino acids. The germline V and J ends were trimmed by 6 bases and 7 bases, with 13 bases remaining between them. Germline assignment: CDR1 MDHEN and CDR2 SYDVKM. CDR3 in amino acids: CASSLGFEEQYF. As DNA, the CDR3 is TGTGCCAGCAGCCTAGGATTTGAGGAGCAGTACTTC.

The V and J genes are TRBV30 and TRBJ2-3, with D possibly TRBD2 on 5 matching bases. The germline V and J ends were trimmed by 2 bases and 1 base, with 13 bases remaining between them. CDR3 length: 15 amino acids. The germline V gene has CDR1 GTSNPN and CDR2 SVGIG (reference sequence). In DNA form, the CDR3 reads TGTGCCTGGAGTATAGCGAGCGCGCGCACAGATACGCAGTATTTT. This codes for CAWSIASARTDTQYF.

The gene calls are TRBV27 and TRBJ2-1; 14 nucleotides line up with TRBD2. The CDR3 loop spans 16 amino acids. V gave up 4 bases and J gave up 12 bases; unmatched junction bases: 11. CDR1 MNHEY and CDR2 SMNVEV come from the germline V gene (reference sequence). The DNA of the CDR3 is TGTGCCAGCAGTTCCCGACTAGCGGGAGGGCCCTCGTTGCAGTTCTTC. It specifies CASSSRLAGGPSLQFF.

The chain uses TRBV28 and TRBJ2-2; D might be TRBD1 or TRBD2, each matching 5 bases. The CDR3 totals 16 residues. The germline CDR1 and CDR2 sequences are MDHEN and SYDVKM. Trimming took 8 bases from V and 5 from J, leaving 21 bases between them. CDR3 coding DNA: TGTGCCAGCTCAACCGGGACCGAAAGAAATACCGGGGAGCTGTTTTTT. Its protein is CASSTGTERNTGELFF.

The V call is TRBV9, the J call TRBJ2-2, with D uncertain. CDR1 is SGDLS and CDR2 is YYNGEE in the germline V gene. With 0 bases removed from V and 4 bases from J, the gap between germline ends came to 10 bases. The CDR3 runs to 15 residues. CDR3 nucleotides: TGTGCCAGCAGCGTAGGGATAGGGATCACCGGGGAGCTGTTTTTT. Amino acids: CASSVGIGITGELFF.

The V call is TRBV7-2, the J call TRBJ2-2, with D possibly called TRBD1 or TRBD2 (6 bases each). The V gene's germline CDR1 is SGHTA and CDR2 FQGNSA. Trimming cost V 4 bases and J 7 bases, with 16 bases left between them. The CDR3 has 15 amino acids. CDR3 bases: TGTGCCAGCAGCTCCGAACTAGGGGGGAGCGGGGAGCTGTTTTTT. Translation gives CASSSELGGSGELFF.

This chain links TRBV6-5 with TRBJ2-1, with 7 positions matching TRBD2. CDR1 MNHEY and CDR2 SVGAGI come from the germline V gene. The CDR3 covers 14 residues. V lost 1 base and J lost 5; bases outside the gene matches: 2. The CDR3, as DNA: TGTGCCAGCAGTTACTTCGGGACTAACAATGAGCAGTTCTTC. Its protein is CASSYFGTNNEQFF.

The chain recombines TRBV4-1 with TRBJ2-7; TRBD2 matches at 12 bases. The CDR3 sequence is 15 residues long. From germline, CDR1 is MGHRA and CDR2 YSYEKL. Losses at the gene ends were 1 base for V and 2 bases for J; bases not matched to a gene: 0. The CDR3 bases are TGCGCCAGCAGCCAAGGACTAGCGGGAGCCTACGAGCAGTACTTC. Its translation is CASSQGLAGAYEQYF.

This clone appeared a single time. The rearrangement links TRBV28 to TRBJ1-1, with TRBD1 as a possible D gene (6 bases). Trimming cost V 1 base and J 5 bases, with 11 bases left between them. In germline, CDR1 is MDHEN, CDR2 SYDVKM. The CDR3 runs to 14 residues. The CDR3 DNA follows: TGTGCCAGCAGTTTATATCGGGGGCGGACTGAAGCTTTCTTT. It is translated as CASSLYRGRTEAFF.

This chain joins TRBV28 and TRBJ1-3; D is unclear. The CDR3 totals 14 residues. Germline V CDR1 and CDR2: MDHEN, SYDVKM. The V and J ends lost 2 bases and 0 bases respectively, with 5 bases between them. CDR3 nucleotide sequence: TGTGCCAGCAGTTTACCGAGCTCTGGAAACACCATATATTTT. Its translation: CASSLPSSGNTIYF.

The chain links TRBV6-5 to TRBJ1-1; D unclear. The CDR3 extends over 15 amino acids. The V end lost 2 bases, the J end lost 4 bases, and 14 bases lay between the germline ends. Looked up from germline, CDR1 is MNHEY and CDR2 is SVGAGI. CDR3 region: CASSYRSRGSTEAFF. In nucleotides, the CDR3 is TGTGCCAGCAGTTACCGATCCCGGGGTAGCACTGAAGCTTTCTTT.

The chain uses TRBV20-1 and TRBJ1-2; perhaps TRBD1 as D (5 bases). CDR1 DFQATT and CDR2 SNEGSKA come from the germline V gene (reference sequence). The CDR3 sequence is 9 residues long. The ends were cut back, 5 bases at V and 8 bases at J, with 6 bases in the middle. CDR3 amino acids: CSAWTGYTF. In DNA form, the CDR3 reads TGCAGTGCTTGGACAGGCTACACCTTC.

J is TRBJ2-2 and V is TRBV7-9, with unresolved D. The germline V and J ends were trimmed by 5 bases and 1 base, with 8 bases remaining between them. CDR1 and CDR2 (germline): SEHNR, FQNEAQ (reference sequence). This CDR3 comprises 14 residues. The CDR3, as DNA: TGTGCCAGCAGCCCACATGGGAACACCGGGGAGCTGTTTTTT. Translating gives CASSPHGNTGELFF.

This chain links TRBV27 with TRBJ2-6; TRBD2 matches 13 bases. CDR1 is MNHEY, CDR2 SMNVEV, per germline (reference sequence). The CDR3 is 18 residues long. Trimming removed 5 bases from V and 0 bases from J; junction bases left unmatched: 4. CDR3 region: CASSRLAGGLSGANVLTF. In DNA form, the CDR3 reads TGTGCCAGCAGTCGACTAGCGGGAGGACTCTCTGGGGCCAACGTCCTGACTTTC. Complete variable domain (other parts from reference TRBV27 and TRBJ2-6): EAQVTQNPRYLITVTGKKLTVTCSQNMNHEYMSWYRQDPGLGLRQIYYSMNVEVTDKGDVPEGYKVSRKEKRNFPLILESPSPNQTSLYFCASSRLAGGLSGANVLTFGAGSRLTVL.

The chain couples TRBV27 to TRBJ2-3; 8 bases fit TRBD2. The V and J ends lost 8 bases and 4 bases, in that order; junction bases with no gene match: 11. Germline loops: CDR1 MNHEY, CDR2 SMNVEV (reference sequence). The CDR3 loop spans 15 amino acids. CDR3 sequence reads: CASEHSGIIPDTQYF. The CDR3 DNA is TGTGCCAGCGAACATAGCGGGATCATCCCAGATACGCAGTATTTT.

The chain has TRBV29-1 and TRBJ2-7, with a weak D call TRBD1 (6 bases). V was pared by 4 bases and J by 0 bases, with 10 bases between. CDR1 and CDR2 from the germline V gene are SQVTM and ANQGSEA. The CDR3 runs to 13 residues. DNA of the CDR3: TGCAGCGTTGGACAGGACTCCTCCTACGAGCAGTACTTC. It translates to CSVGQDSSYEQYF.

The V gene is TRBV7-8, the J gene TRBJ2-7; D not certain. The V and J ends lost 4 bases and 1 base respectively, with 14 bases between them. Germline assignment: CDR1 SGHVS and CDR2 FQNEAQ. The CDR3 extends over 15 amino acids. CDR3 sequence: CASSSGQGPSYEQYF. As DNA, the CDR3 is TGTGCCAGCAGCTCCGGGCAAGGGCCGTCCTACGAGCAGTACTTC.

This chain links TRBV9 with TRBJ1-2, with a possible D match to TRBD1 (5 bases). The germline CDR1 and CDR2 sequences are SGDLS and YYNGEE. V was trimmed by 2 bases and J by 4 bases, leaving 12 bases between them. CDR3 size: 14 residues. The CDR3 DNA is TGTGCCAGCAGCGTCCGCGACAGACGCTATGGCTACACCTTC. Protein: CASSVRDRRYGYTF. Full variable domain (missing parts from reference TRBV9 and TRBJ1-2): DSGVTQTPKHLITATGQRVTLRCSPRSGDLSVYWYQQSLDQGLQFLIQYYNGEERAKGNILERFSAQQFPDLHSELNLSSLELGDSALYFCASSVRDRRYGYTFGSGTRLTVV.

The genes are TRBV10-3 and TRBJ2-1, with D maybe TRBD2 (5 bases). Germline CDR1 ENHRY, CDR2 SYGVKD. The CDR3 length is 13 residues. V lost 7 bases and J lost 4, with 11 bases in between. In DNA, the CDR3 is TGTGCCATCACCCAGCGGACTTACAATGAGCAGTTCTTC. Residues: CAITQRTYNEQFF.

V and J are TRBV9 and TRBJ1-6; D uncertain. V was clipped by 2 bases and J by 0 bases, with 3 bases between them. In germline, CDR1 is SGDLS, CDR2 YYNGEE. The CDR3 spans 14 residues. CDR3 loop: CASSVSSYNSPLHF. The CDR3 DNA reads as TGTGCCAGCAGCGTCTCCTCCTATAATTCACCCCTCCACTTT.

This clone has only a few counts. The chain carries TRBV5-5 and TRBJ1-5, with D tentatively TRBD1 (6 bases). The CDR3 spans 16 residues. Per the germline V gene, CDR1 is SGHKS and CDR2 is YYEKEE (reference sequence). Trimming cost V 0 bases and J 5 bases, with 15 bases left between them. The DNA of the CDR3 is TGTGCCAGCAGCTTGGGCGGGCAGGGGTTTTATCAGCCCCAGCATTTT. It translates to CASSLGGQGFYQPQHF.

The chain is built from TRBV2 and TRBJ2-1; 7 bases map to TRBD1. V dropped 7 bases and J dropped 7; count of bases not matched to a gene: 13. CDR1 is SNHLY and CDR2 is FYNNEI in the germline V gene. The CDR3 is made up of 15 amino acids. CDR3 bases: TGTGCCAGCACCCCGCCGGGACAGCTTCCTAATGAGCAGTTCTTC. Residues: CASTPPGQLPNEQFF.

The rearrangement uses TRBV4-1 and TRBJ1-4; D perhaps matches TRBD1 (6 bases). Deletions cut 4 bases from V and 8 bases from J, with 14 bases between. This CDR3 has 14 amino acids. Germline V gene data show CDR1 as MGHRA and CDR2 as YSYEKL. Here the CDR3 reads CASSLQGVQEKLFF. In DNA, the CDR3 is TGCGCCAGCAGCCTACAGGGAGTTCAGGAAAAACTGTTTTTT.

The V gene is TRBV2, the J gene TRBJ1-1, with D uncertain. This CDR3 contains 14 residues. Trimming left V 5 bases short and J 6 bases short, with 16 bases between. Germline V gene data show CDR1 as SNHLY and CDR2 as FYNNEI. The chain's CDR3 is CASSPKTDSPEAFF. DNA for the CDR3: TGTGCCAGCAGTCCAAAGACGGATAGTCCTGAAGCTTTCTTT.